The next 32 T cell receptor beta chains were all read from a single sample in a study of T cell responses to AZD1222 COVID-19 vaccine. The table came from immunoSEQ multiplex PCR; TCRdb's copy has only in-frame clones and leaves some out. The sample comprises approximately 170,000 clones, roughly 87% of which are singletons, and 0.85% to 1.1% rests with the top ten. Sequenced here: peripheral blood, sampled 28 days after the second AZD1222 dose. Source of these receptors: an adult who received the AZD1222 COVID-19 vaccine.

V and J are TRBV12-3 or TRBV12-4 and TRBJ2-7; D is uncertain. The length of the CDR3 is 13 residues. V was clipped by 8 bases and J by 5 bases, with 16 bases between them. This chain's CDR3 is CASWGEESNEQYF. The CDR3 nucleotides are TGTGCCAGCTGGGGTGAGGAATCTAACGAGCAGTACTTC.

Concerning this clone itself: Relative to the germline gene, one junction end is altered; a read error may explain this. The chain links TRBV29-1 to TRBJ1-2; D may be TRBD1 (6 bases). From germline, CDR1 is SQVTM and CDR2 ANQGSEA. The CDR3 runs to 8 residues. The CDR3 DNA reads as TGCAGCGTCGGGGGACACCACTTC. Residues: CSVGGHHF.

Of note for this clone: Other DNA sequences from this sample encode an identical CDR3 as well. The chain recombines TRBV7-9 with TRBJ1-2, with TRBD1 as a possible D gene (5 bases). The CDR3 is made up of 15 amino acids. Germline V gives CDR1 SEHNR, CDR2 FQNEAQ (reference sequence). Trimming removed 1 base from V and 0 bases from J, with 9 bases in between. The CDR3 DNA follows: TGTGCCAGCAGCTTAGGTGGGGCCGCTAACTATGGCTACACCTTC. Residues: CASSLGGAANYGYTF.

This chain connects TRBV4-1 to TRBJ1-2; the D gene is possibly TRBD1 (5 bases). Trimming shortened V by 0 bases and J by 5 bases, and 13 bases separated the two germline ends. The CDR3 totals 15 residues. Germline V gene lookup returns CDR1 MGHRA and CDR2 YSYEKL. The CDR3 sequence: CASSQDGRVGYGYTF. The CDR3 nucleotides read TGCGCCAGCAGCCAAGATGGCAGGGTGGGGTATGGCTACACCTTC.

This rearrangement joins TRBV5-6 to TRBJ1-2, with 7 bases aligning to TRBD1. Looked up from germline, CDR1 is SGHDT and CDR2 is YYEEEE. Unmatched junction bases numbered 5, after V lost 4 bases and J lost 5 bases. The CDR3 is made up of 13 amino acids. The CDR3 is CASSQGQIYGYTF. In nucleotides, the CDR3 is TGTGCCAGCAGCCAGGGACAGATTTATGGCTACACCTTC.

The V call is TRBV6-5, the J call TRBJ2-7, with a weak D call TRBD2 (6 bases). The CDR3 sequence is 15 residues long. V gave up 6 bases and J gave up 5 bases, with 20 bases separating them. Germline assignment: CDR1 MNHEY and CDR2 SVGAGI. CDR3 bases: TGTGCCAGCAGCCAAGCGGGCGTGGGAGACCACGAGCAGTACTTC. It translates to CASSQAGVGDHEQYF.

V usage is TRBV5-4 and J usage is TRBJ1-2; tentatively, D is TRBD1 (6 bases). V lost 3 bases, J lost 4 bases, and 7 bases lay in between. This CDR3 comprises 12 residues. The germline V gene encodes CDR1 SGHNT and CDR2 YYREEE (reference sequence). The CDR3 region has the DNA TGTGCCAGCAGCTCGGACAGCTATGGCTACACCTTC. Its translation is CASSSDSYGYTF.

The chain recombines TRBV7-8 with TRBJ1-1; D gene ambiguous. Germline V lookup: CDR1 SGHVS, CDR2 FQNEAQ. CDR3 length: 16 residues. V was pared by 8 bases and J by 4 bases, with 23 bases between. The CDR3 spells CASSHTPSGTGTEAFF. The CDR3 nucleotides are TGTGCCAGCTCTCACACCCCCTCGGGAACCGGCACTGAAGCTTTCTTT.

V usage is TRBV6-2 or TRBV6-3 and J usage is TRBJ2-5; 14 bases line up with TRBD2. Looked up from germline, CDR1 is MNHEY and CDR2 is SVGEGT. V trimming: 4 bases; J trimming: 3 bases; junction bases outside the gene matches: 16. CDR3 length equals 20 residues. As DNA, the CDR3 is TGTGCCAGCAGTTTCAGCTTATCCGATCCGGGACTAGCGGGGGAAGAGACCCAGTACTTC. This encodes CASSFSLSDPGLAGEETQYF.

The table lists this clone with a few counts. V gene TRBV6-5 combines with J gene TRBJ1-2; D is undetermined. Deletions cut 8 bases from V and 1 base from J, with 11 bases between. CDR3 length equals 13 residues. The germline CDR1 and CDR2 sequences are MNHEY and SVGAGI. The CDR3 sequence is CASLHSLNYGYTF. CDR3 DNA sequence: TGTGCCAGCCTTCACTCCCTTAACTATGGCTACACCTTC.

This rearrangement joins TRBV11-3 to TRBJ2-2; D may be TRBD1 (5 bases). Trimming cost V 4 bases and J 7 bases, with 10 bases left between them. Germline assignment: CDR1 SGHNT and CDR2 YENEEA. There are 13 residues in the CDR3. The CDR3 nucleotides read TGTGCCAGCAGCTACAGGATAGGCGGGGAGCTGTTTTTT. Its translation: CASSYRIGGELFF.

This clone has a handful of counts. The chain combines TRBV6-5 with TRBJ1-2, with 10 bases matching TRBD1. The germline V gene has CDR1 MNHEY and CDR2 SVGAGI. V gave up 4 bases and J gave up 3 bases; unmatched junction bases: 2. The CDR3 extends over 14 amino acids. The CDR3 here is CASSWTGGDYGYTF. The CDR3 coding sequence is TGTGCCAGCAGTTGGACAGGGGGTGACTATGGCTACACCTTC.

The sample holds one count of this clone. The gene calls are TRBV7-8 and TRBJ2-3, with 9 nucleotides matching TRBD2. Germline V gene lookup returns CDR1 SGHVS and CDR2 FQNEAQ. The CDR3 extends over 15 amino acids. V shed 5 bases and J 7 bases; nucleotides not matched to a gene: 10. The CDR3 loop is CASSRGPAGGNTQYF. The CDR3 DNA follows: TGTGCCAGCAGCCGCGGACCCGCGGGAGGGAATACGCAGTATTTT.

V gene TRBV2 combines with J gene TRBJ2-3; TRBD2 agrees at 8 bases. Germline assignment: CDR1 SNHLY and CDR2 FYNNEI. The CDR3 has 16 residues. After removal of 6 bases from V and 2 bases from J, the junction contained 10 bases not matched to a gene. The CDR3, as DNA: TGTGCCAGCAGCACCGACAGGCGGGGGGACACAGATACGCAGTATTTT. It translates to CASSTDRRGDTDTQYF.

The chain is built from TRBV27 and TRBJ2-1, with no clear D. Germline V lookup: CDR1 MNHEY, CDR2 SMNVEV (reference sequence). The ends were cut back, 0 bases at V and 4 bases at J, with 10 bases in the middle. The CDR3 runs 15 residues. The DNA of the CDR3 is TGTGCCAGCAGTTTATCGATGGGCACTTACAATGAGCAGTTCTTC. This encodes CASSLSMGTYNEQFF.

J is TRBJ1-2 and V is TRBV3-1 (or the pseudogene TRBV3-2), with D tentatively TRBD1 (5 bases). CDR3 length equals 15 residues. Germline V gene data show CDR1 as LGHDT and CDR2 as YNNKEL (reference sequence). Trimming shortened V by 0 bases and J by 8 bases, and 16 bases separated the two germline ends. Written as DNA, the CDR3 is TGTGCCAGCAGCCAAGATGTCGGGGCCGCTTGGGGCTACACCTTC. It translates to CASSQDVGAAWGYTF.

This chain uses TRBV4-3 with TRBJ2-3; D uncertain. This CDR3 comprises 17 residues. The V end was cut by 0 bases, the J end by 1 base, with 14 bases between. Germline V gene sequence: CDR1 LGHNA, CDR2 YSLEER. CDR3 protein: CASSQDTVERGTDTQYF. Written as DNA, the CDR3 is TGCGCCAGCAGCCAAGATACTGTGGAGAGAGGCACAGATACGCAGTATTTT.

The chain links TRBV19 to TRBJ2-1; D possibly corresponds to TRBD2 (5 bases). Trimming removed 7 bases from V and 9 bases from J, with 10 bases in between. Germline V lookup: CDR1 LNHDA, CDR2 SQIVND (reference sequence). The CDR3 totals 11 residues. CDR3 DNA sequence: TGTGCCAGTAAGGATGCGGGTGAGCAGTTCTTC. This encodes CASKDAGEQFF.

J is TRBJ2-3 and V is TRBV27, with unresolved D. V dropped 4 bases and J dropped 1 base, with 9 bases sitting between them. The CDR3 has 14 residues. Germline CDR1 and CDR2: MNHEY and SMNVEV (reference sequence). This chain's CDR3 is CASSYSAGTDTQYF. The DNA for the CDR3 is TGTGCCAGCAGTTATTCGGCGGGCACAGATACGCAGTATTTT.

The rearrangement links TRBV7-7 to TRBJ1-5; D is undetermined. Germline values: CDR1 SSHAT, CDR2 FNYEAQ (reference sequence). Trimming removed 4 bases from V and 6 bases from J, with 16 bases in between. The CDR3 spans 15 residues. The CDR3 DNA follows: TGTGCCAGCAGCTGGAGGTGCCTCCGGGGTCAGCCCCAGCATTTT. Its translation: CASSWRCLRGQPQHF.

Regarding this clone: Other DNA sequences in the same sample also yield this CDR3. The chain links TRBV5-1 to TRBJ2-7, with D possibly TRBD1 on 5 matching bases. V was shortened by 4 bases and J by 1 base, with 6 bases between the two germline ends. The CDR3 runs 12 residues. Germline V gene data show CDR1 as SGHRS and CDR2 as YFSETQ. The DNA of the CDR3 is TGCGCCAGCAGCAGGGGTTCCTACGAGCAGTACTTC. This translates into CASSRGSYEQYF.

The chain uses TRBV18 and TRBJ1-2, with D perhaps matching TRBD1 (5 bases). The V end lost 2 bases, the J end lost 4 bases, and 5 bases lay between the germline ends. The germline V gene has CDR1 KGHSH and CDR2 LQKENI. The CDR3 is made up of 12 amino acids. CDR3 region: CASSPDSYGYTF. The CDR3 bases are TGTGCCAGCTCACCAGACAGCTATGGCTACACCTTC.

V and J are TRBV10-2 and TRBJ2-2; D is unresolved. This CDR3 spans 11 amino acids. V lost 3 bases and J 6 bases, leaving 2 bases between the germline ends. Germline-derived CDR1 and CDR2 are WSHSY and SAAADI. The CDR3, as DNA: TGCGCCAGCAGTGATTCCGGGGAGCTGTTTTTT. This sequence encodes CASSDSGELFF.

The chain uses TRBV27 and TRBJ2-1; D remains unclear. This CDR3 has 11 amino acids. V was shortened by 6 bases and J by 9 bases, with 9 bases between the two germline ends. Per germline, CDR1 MNHEY and CDR2 SMNVEV (reference sequence). The CDR3 DNA reads TGTGCCAGCAGCGAGTTTGGTGAGCAGTTCTTC. Its translation is CASSEFGEQFF.

This clone was detected once. The V gene is TRBV4-3, the J gene TRBJ2-1; D possibly corresponds to TRBD1 (6 bases). The germline V gene encodes CDR1 LGHNA and CDR2 YSLEER. The CDR3 is 14 amino acids. V dropped 6 bases and J dropped 6 bases, with 15 bases sitting between them. Written as DNA, the CDR3 is TGCGCCAGCAGTAGGCGGCAGGGGAGCAATGAGCAGTTCTTC. Protein: CASSRRQGSNEQFF.

This clone has only one observation. The chain has TRBV4-3 and TRBJ1-1; D is unclear. Per the germline V gene, CDR1 is LGHNA and CDR2 is YSLEER. V gave up 3 bases and J gave up 3 bases, with 14 bases separating them. CDR3 length: 15 amino acids. The CDR3 spells CASSHTLDGHTEAFF. Written as DNA, the CDR3 is TGCGCCAGCAGCCATACCCTGGACGGTCACACTGAAGCTTTCTTT.

The genes are TRBV18 and TRBJ1-2; D perhaps matches TRBD1 (5 bases). Trimming shortened V by 2 bases and J by 4 bases, and 14 bases separated the two germline ends. Germline-derived CDR1 and CDR2 are KGHSH and LQKENI. The CDR3 totals 15 residues. CDR3 in amino acids: CASSPLGAPGYGYTF. CDR3 in DNA: TGTGCCAGCTCACCATTAGGGGCGCCCGGCTATGGCTACACCTTC.

A note on this clone: Additional DNA sequences in this sample encode the identical CDR3. The chain employs TRBV12-3 or TRBV12-4 and TRBJ2-7, with D uncertain. The CDR3 is made up of 11 amino acids. Deletions cut 6 bases from V and 0 bases from J, with 3 bases between. CDR3 bases: TGTGCCAGCAGCTTCTCCTACGAGCAGTACTTC. It encodes CASSFSYEQYF.

The rearrangement uses TRBV29-1 and TRBJ2-1; a weak D match, TRBD2 (7 bases). This CDR3 has 13 amino acids. The ends were cut back, 4 bases at V and 8 bases at J, with 15 bases in the middle. The germline CDR1 and CDR2 sequences are SQVTM and ANQGSEA. The CDR3 nucleotides read TGCAGCGTTGGGGGGGGCCGGTATTATGAGCAGTTCTTC. Protein sequence: CSVGGGRYYEQFF.

The chain uses TRBV11-2 and TRBJ2-5; D call uncertain. Trimming stripped 5 bases from V and 5 bases from J, with 9 bases between. Germline V gene sequence: CDR1 SGHAT, CDR2 FQNNGV. This CDR3 comprises 12 residues. The chain's CDR3 is CASSLPKETQYF. DNA for the CDR3: TGTGCCAGCAGCCTACCAAAGGAGACCCAGTACTTC.

This sequence joins TRBV6-5 and TRBJ1-6, with D possibly TRBD1 on 6 matching bases. Germline V gene sequence: CDR1 MNHEY, CDR2 SVGAGI. The CDR3 spans 15 residues. V lost 1 base, J lost 9 bases, and 13 bases lay in between. The CDR3 reads CASSYYRERGSPLHF. The CDR3 coding sequence is TGTGCCAGCAGTTACTACAGGGAGCGGGGTTCACCCCTCCACTTT.

This rearrangement joins TRBV27 to TRBJ1-2, with D perhaps TRBD1 (6 bases). The germline gives CDR1 MNHEY, CDR2 SMNVEV (reference sequence). CDR3 length equals 17 residues. Trimming took off 7 bases at V and 6 bases at J, with 27 bases between the two ends. The CDR3 loop is CASTPLRRGLRENGYTF. The CDR3 DNA reads TGTGCCAGCACCCCTCTAAGAAGGGGGTTGAGGGAAAATGGCTACACCTTC.